This T cell receptor (beta chain) was sequenced in a study of OX40 agonist ivuxolimab in advanced cancers. Study context: The eligibility criteria allowed prior anti-PD-1, anti-PD-L1 or anti-CTLA-4 therapy, and around 40% had some.

The CDR3 totals 17 residues. The V and J ends lost 6 bases and 5 bases, in that order; junction bases with no gene match: 11. Looked up from germline, CDR1 is LNHDA and CDR2 is SQIVND (reference sequence). Whole-study findings and limits: Average numbers of expanded clones were greater in CD8+ T cells than in CD4+.

Worth noting for this clone: The antigen remains unidentified.

Produced via immunoSEQ multiplex PCR; TCRdb's table is partial and in-frame only. The sample holds 55,000 to 65,000 clones; approximately 86% are singletons and the top ten take approximately 1%. The TCR comes from an adult with an advanced solid tumor such as melanoma, head and neck, liver or kidney cancer. V and J are TRBV19 and TRBJ2-1, with 12 positions matching TRBD2. The sample in question was CD4+ or CD8+ T cells sorted from blood, obtained in a trial of the OX40 agonist ivuxolimab. CDR3 DNA sequence: TGTGCCAGTAGACGGAGACTAGCGGGGGCCCCCGACAATGAGCAGTTCTTC. Translation: CASRRRLAGAPDNEQFF.